Below are 20 T cell receptor beta chains sequenced from a single sample in a study of TIL therapy for anti-PD-1-resistant metastatic lung cancer. This was the immunoSEQ v3 assay. Assay used: immunoSEQ multiplex PCR; TCRdb lists only in-frame clones, some missing. The table lists tens of thousands of clones, 80% to 90% of them singletons, with 5% in the top ten. The time point here: pre-treatment sample, taken before nivolumab and TIL therapy. The material was blood, obtained at baseline. These receptors were taken from a person aged 25-85 years with non-small cell lung cancer.

The rearrangement joins TRBV6-2 or TRBV6-3 to TRBJ2-7, with D perhaps matching TRBD1 or TRBD2 (6 bases each). The CDR3 is made up of 15 amino acids. V was cut by 6 bases and J by 0 bases, with 15 bases left in between. The germline CDR1 and CDR2 sequences are MNHEY and SVGEGT. The CDR3 DNA reads as TGTGCCAGCAGACCTGTGGGGGGCCTCTCCTACGAGCAGTACTTC. Residues: CASRPVGGLSYEQYF.

CDR3 sequence reads: CASPRERSIQETQYF. The CDR3, as DNA: TGCGCCAGCCCCAGGGAAAGGTCCATCCAAGAGACCCAGTACTTC. V is TRBV4-1 and J is TRBJ2-5; TRBD1 might be the D (5 bases). Trimming left V 8 bases short and J 1 base short, with 17 bases between. The CDR3 runs to 15 residues. Germline-derived CDR1 and CDR2 are MGHRA and YSYEKL.

This chain connects TRBV14 to TRBJ2-1; D perhaps matches TRBD2 (5 bases). The CDR3 contains 18 residues. In germline, CDR1 is SGHDN, CDR2 FVKESK. Trimming shortened V by 1 base and J by 8 bases, and 24 bases separated the two germline ends. The CDR3 region is CASSQVFRGTTLSDEQFF. The CDR3 bases are TGTGCCAGCAGCCAAGTCTTTCGGGGAACCACGCTTAGCGATGAGCAGTTCTTC.

The chain joins TRBV7-9 to TRBJ2-5; no definite D call. The V gene lost 5 bases and the J gene lost 1 base, with 11 bases spanning the gap. The CDR3 is 14 amino acids. Per germline, CDR1 SEHNR and CDR2 FQNEAQ (reference sequence). The CDR3 loop reads CASSAGLFQETQYF. For the CDR3, the DNA is TGTGCCAGCAGCGCAGGTCTTTTCCAAGAGACCCAGTACTTC.

This chain uses TRBV6-5 with TRBJ2-5; 7 bases line up with TRBD2. Germline V gives CDR1 MNHEY, CDR2 SVGAGI. CDR3 length: 14 amino acids. After removal of 0 bases from V and 5 bases from J, the junction contained 3 bases not matched to a gene. CDR3 nucleotide sequence: TGTGCCAGCAGTTACTCCCTAGCGGTTGAGACCCAGTACTTC. Translation: CASSYSLAVETQYF.

CDR3 sequence: CASSQARGGPSMQETQYF. CDR3 nucleotide sequence: TGCGCCAGCAGCCAAGCCAGGGGGGGCCCTAGTATGCAAGAGACCCAGTACTTC. The chain employs TRBV4-1 and TRBJ2-5; D may correspond to TRBD1 or TRBD2 (7 bases each). Trimming took off 1 base at V and 2 bases at J, with 20 bases between the two ends. CDR3 length: 18 residues. Per germline, CDR1 MGHRA and CDR2 YSYEKL.

CDR3 residues: CASSISQGVYEQYF. In DNA form, the CDR3 reads TGTGCCAGCAGTATATCACAGGGTGTATACGAGCAGTACTTC. The V call is TRBV6-5, the J call TRBJ2-7, with a weak D call TRBD1 (6 bases). Trimming pared 5 bases from V and 4 bases from J, leaving 15 bases between. CDR3 length equals 14 residues. Germline V gene sequence: CDR1 MNHEY, CDR2 SVGAGI.

This chain links TRBV29-1 with TRBJ2-2, with unresolved D. This CDR3 spans 15 amino acids. The germline V gene encodes CDR1 SQVTM and CDR2 ANQGSEA. The V gene lost 5 bases and the J gene lost 1 base, with 14 bases spanning the gap. CDR3 residues: CSVTQLDKNTGELFF. For the CDR3, the DNA is TGCAGCGTTACCCAGCTAGATAAGAACACCGGGGAGCTGTTTTTT.

This chain joins TRBV29-1 and TRBJ2-3; 11 nucleotides align to TRBD2. The junction had 12 bases not matched to a gene; V was cut back by 6 bases and J by 10 bases. The CDR3 length is 14 residues. Germline assignment: CDR1 SQVTM and CDR2 ANQGSEA. CDR3 region: CSVTPGTSGIAQYF. The CDR3 DNA follows: TGCAGCGTGACCCCCGGGACTAGCGGTATTGCGCAGTATTTT.

The chain combines TRBV29-1 with TRBJ2-1; tentative D call: TRBD2 (6 bases). This CDR3 has 12 amino acids. Per germline, CDR1 SQVTM and CDR2 ANQGSEA. The V gene lost 7 bases and the J gene lost 5 bases, with 12 bases spanning the gap. The CDR3 spells CSGGRRDNEQFF. CDR3 nucleotide sequence: TGCAGCGGGGGGAGGAGGGACAATGAGCAGTTCTTC.

In this sample, this clone turned up a few times. CDR3 bases: TGCGCCAGCAGCTATTCCGACAGGGTGGACACTGAAGCTTTCTTT. As protein: CASSYSDRVDTEAFF. This chain connects TRBV5-1 to TRBJ1-1, with TRBD1 identical over 7 bases. This CDR3 has 15 residues. With V trimmed by 3 bases and J by 3 bases, 8 bases remained unmatched. Germline CDR1 and CDR2: SGHRS and YFSETQ.

The V gene is TRBV7-2, the J gene TRBJ2-3; D is undetermined. Trimming removed 5 bases at V and 0 bases at J, with 9 bases between. Germline assignment: CDR1 SGHTA and CDR2 FQGNSA. CDR3 length equals 14 residues. The CDR3 DNA is TGTGCCAGCAGCCCCTCACCCAGCACAGATACGCAGTATTTT. Translated: CASSPSPSTDTQYF.

The genes are TRBV7-3 and TRBJ2-7, with a tentative D call TRBD2 (6 bases). The CDR3 is 14 amino acids. Trimming pared 5 bases from V and 4 bases from J, leaving 15 bases between. The V gene's germline CDR1 is SGHTA and CDR2 FQGTGA. In DNA, the CDR3 is TGTGCCAGCAGCCGATCCGGGGGTGGGTACGAGCAGTACTTC. This gives the protein CASSRSGGGYEQYF.

The chain combines TRBV28 with TRBJ2-7; 12 nucleotides line up with TRBD1. The CDR3 covers 19 residues. V was clipped by 2 bases and J by 2 bases; unmatched bases: 13. The germline V gene has CDR1 MDHEN and CDR2 SYDVKM. The CDR3 nucleotides read TGTGCCAGCAGTTTAATGTGGGGGGACAGGGGGCCCGTAACCTACGAGCAGTACTTC. It translates to CASSLMWGDRGPVTYEQYF.

This chain uses TRBV12-3 or TRBV12-4 with TRBJ2-1; D uncertain. This CDR3 is 12 amino acids long. Trimming stripped 3 bases from V and 7 bases from J, with 7 bases between. The CDR3 protein is CASSLRQNEQFF. CDR3 DNA: TGTGCCAGCAGTTTGAGGCAAAATGAGCAGTTCTTC.

The genes are TRBV6-6 and TRBJ2-5; no firm D call. This CDR3 spans 15 amino acids. Trimming removed 9 bases from V and 2 bases from J, with 19 bases in between. Germline CDR1 MNHNY, CDR2 SVGAGI (reference sequence). The CDR3 loop is CASSPFLIAQETQYF. CDR3 DNA sequence: TGTGCCAGTTCCCCATTCTTGATAGCTCAAGAGACCCAGTACTTC.

The chain carries TRBV15 and TRBJ2-3; D unresolved. The CDR3 is 14 amino acids. Germline CDR1 reads LNHNV; CDR2 reads YYDKDF (reference sequence). With 3 bases removed from V and 1 base from J, the gap between germline ends came to 8 bases. DNA of the CDR3: TGTGCCACCAGCAGCTTCTTGGGCACAGATACGCAGTATTTT. It codes for CATSSFLGTDTQYF.

The chain employs TRBV7-2 and TRBJ1-1; D ambiguous. Trimming left V 3 bases short and J 4 bases short, with 15 bases between. CDR1 is SGHTA and CDR2 is FQGNSA in the germline V gene. The CDR3 is made up of 15 amino acids. CDR3 loop: CASSFPPRQSTEAFF. CDR3 coding DNA: TGTGCCAGCAGCTTCCCCCCCCGACAAAGCACTGAAGCTTTCTTT.

The chain links TRBV11-2 to TRBJ2-7; D perhaps matches TRBD2 (7 bases). The CDR3 length is 16 residues. Germline CDR1 reads SGHAT; CDR2 reads FQNNGV. Trimming removed 0 bases from V and 5 bases from J, with 17 bases in between. The CDR3 nucleotides read TGTGCCAGCAGCTTAGAGCTCCGGCGGGGGCTGGACGAGCAGTACTTC. Translating it yields CASSLELRRGLDEQYF. The full variable domain, completed using reference TRBV11-2 and TRBJ2-7, is EAGVAQSPRYKIIEKRQSVAFWCNPISGHATLYWYQQILGQGPKLLIQFQNNGVVDDSQLPKDRFSAERLKGVDSTLKIQPAKLEDSAVYLCASSLELRRGLDEQYFGPGTRLTVT.

The chain combines TRBV4-3 with TRBJ2-1, with D maybe TRBD2 (6 bases). The CDR3 contains 16 residues. CDR1 LGHNA and CDR2 YSLEER come from the germline V gene. The V and J ends lost 2 bases and 4 bases respectively, with 15 bases between them. The CDR3 sequence: CASSQTDSGGYNEQFF. CDR3 DNA: TGCGCCAGCAGCCAAACCGACTCCGGGGGTTACAATGAGCAGTTCTTC.